The present T cell receptor (beta chain) was sequenced within a study of blood T cell repertoires in COVID-19. At the level of the study: Material from acute and convalescent COVID-19 was sourced from the United States, Italy and Spain. Sources were T cells, B-cell-depleted T cells, or PBMCs; the material itself was cDNA or gDNA.

The germline V gene has CDR1 MNHEY and CDR2 SVGAGI. V gave up 6 bases and J gave up 7 bases, with 10 bases separating them. The CDR3 sequence is 12 residues long. Methods used by the authors: From reference gene primer amplification, estimates of nucleated cell counts were derived. Profiled with immunoSEQ multiplex PCR; TCRdb holds only in-frame clones, not every one. That table supplies the V and J calls and clone size; D and trimming were determined from the DNA. The table has 210,000 or so clones, roughly 87% seen once. The sequencing input was peripheral blood. This chain connects TRBV6-5 to TRBJ1-5; D gene unclear. This clonotype was obtained from a man aged 35 to 55 with active or convalescent COVID-19. The CDR3 sequence is CASRRLSQPQHF. The CDR3 DNA follows: TGTGCCAGCAGGCGGTTATCCCAGCCCCAGCATTTT.